This T cell receptor (beta chain) was recovered during a study of human T cells and chemical hapten exposure. Time point indicated: pre-sensitization, week 0. As for treatment: therapeutic diphenylcyclopropenone sensitization with weekly scalp DPC. This clonotype was seen ten or more times. V shed 4 bases and J 4 bases; nucleotides not matched to a gene: 2. The CDR3 runs to 13 residues. Germline-derived CDR1 and CDR2 are SQVTM and ANQGSEA. In TCRdb, the RACE reads were re-called with MiXCR into one record per CDR3 protein. The sample lists under 200,000 distinct CDR3 sequences; nearly 30% were seen once.

This material consisted of whole blood, taken in connection with sensitization to the hapten diphenylcyclopropenone (DPC). The rearrangement links TRBV29-1 to TRBJ2-1, with 9 bases that match TRBD2. The receptor comes from a woman aged 25 to 39 with alopecia areata. Some clones in this sample may be carry-over from other donors' samples. Here the CDR3 reads CSVGGLAYNEQFF. DNA of the CDR3: TGCAGCGTTGGGGGACTAGCTTACAATGAGCAGTTCTTC.